This TCR beta chain emerged from a study of blood T cell repertoires in COVID-19. Study-level information: Italy, Spain and the United States were the sources of the convalescent and acute COVID-19 samples. PBMCs, B-cell-depleted T cells, or T cells were the source of the cDNA or gDNA that made up the material.

Assay: immunoSEQ multiplex PCR; the TCRdb copy retains only in-frame clones and omits some. The profile shows about 300,000 clones, 75% to 90% of them singletons. Researchers sorted participants into cohorts using their self-reported clinical history. Two negative PCRs, clearance, or symptom resolution had been documented for recovered Cohort 3 donors. In germline, CDR1 is SNHLY, CDR2 FYNNEI. The V gene end was trimmed by 7 bases and the J gene end by 0 bases; junction bases not matched to a gene: 8. The CDR3 has 16 residues. This sequence was found in a woman in her thirties or forties who had recovered from COVID-19. The chain employs TRBV2 and TRBJ2-2, with TRBD1 matching 7 bases. The sample consisted of PBMCs or T cells enriched from blood (not recorded which). The CDR3 reads CASTQGSPPNTGELFF. As DNA, the CDR3 is TGTGCCAGCACACAGGGGTCCCCCCCGAACACCGGGGAGCTGTTTTTT.